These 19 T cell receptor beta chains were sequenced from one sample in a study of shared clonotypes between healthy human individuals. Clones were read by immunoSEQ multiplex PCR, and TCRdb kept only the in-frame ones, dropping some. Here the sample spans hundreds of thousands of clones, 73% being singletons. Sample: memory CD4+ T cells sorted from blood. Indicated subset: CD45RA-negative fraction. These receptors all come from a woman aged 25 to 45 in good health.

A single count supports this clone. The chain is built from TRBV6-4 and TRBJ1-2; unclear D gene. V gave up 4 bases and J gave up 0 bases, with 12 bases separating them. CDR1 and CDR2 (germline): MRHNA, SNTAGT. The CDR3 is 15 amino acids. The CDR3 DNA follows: TGTGCCAGCAGTGCGGGCCACAGCGCTAACTATGGCTACACCTTC. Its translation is CASSAGHSANYGYTF.

The CDR3 bases are TGTGCCAGCAGTCGAGGAGCAGGGCTCCAAGAGACCCAGTACTTC. This encodes CASSRGAGLQETQYF. The V and J genes are TRBV7-9 and TRBJ2-5; a possible D gene is TRBD1 (5 bases). V was cut by 6 bases and J by 1 base, with 15 bases left in between. Germline V gene sequence: CDR1 SEHNR, CDR2 FQNEAQ (reference sequence). The CDR3 extends over 15 amino acids.

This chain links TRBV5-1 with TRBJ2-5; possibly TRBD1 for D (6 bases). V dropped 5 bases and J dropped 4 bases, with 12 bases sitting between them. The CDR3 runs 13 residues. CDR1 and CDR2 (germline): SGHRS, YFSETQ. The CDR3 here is CASSWGPGETQYF. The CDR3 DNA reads TGCGCCAGCAGTTGGGGGCCTGGAGAGACCCAGTACTTC.

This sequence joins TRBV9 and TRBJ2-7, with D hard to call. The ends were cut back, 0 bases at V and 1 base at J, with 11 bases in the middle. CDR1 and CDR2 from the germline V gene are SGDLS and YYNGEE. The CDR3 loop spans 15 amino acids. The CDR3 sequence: CASSVDLDRSYEQYF. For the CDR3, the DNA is TGTGCCAGCAGCGTAGACCTCGATAGATCCTACGAGCAGTACTTC.

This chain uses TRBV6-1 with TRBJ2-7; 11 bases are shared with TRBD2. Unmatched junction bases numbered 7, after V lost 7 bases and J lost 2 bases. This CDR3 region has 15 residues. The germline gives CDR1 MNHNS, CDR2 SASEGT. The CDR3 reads CASTLGTSGPYEQYF. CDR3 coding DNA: TGTGCCAGCACGCTCGGGACTAGCGGCCCCTACGAGCAGTACTTC.

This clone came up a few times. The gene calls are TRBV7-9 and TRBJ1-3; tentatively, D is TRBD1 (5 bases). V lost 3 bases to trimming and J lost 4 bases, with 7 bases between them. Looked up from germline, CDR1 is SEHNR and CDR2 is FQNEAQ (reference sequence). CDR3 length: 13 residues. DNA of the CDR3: TGTGCCAGCAGCTTTCAGGGAGGAAACACCATATATTTT. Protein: CASSFQGGNTIYF. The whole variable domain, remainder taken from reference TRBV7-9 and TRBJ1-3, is DTGVSQNPRHKITKRGQNVTFRCDPISEHNRLYWYRQTLGQGPEFLTYFQNEAQLEKSRLLSDRFSAERPKGSFSTLEIQRTEQGDSAMYLCASSFQGGNTIYFGEGSWLTVV.

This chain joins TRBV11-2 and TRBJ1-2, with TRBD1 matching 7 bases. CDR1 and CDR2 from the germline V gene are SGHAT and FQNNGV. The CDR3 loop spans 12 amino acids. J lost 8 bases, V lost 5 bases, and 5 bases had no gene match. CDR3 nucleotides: TGTGCCAGCAGCGTCGACAGGGAGGGCTACACCTTC. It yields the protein CASSVDREGYTF. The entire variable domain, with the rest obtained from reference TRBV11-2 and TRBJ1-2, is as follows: EAGVAQSPRYKIIEKRQSVAFWCNPISGHATLYWYQQILGQGPKLLIQFQNNGVVDDSQLPKDRFSAERLKGVDSTLKIQPAKLEDSAVYLCASSVDREGYTFGSGTRLTVV.

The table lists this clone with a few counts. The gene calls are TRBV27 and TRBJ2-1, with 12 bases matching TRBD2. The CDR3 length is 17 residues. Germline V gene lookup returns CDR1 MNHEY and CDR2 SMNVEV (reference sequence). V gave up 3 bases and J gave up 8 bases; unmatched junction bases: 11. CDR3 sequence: CASSFGWASGRGDEQFF. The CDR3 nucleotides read TGTGCCAGCAGTTTCGGATGGGCTAGCGGGAGGGGAGATGAGCAGTTCTTC.

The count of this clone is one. In DNA form, the CDR3 reads TGTGCCAGCAGTGTTTCTCTTAACTATGGCTACACCTTC. Its protein product is CASSVSLNYGYTF. The rearrangement links TRBV6-1 to TRBJ1-2; D ambiguous. This CDR3 comprises 13 residues. Germline assignment: CDR1 MNHNS and CDR2 SASEGT. Trimming took off 4 bases at V and 1 base at J, with 7 bases between the two ends.

CDR3 region: CASSLSLPSTGGYTF. CDR3 sequence (DNA): TGTGCCAGCAGTCTTAGCCTCCCGAGCACGGGTGGCTACACCTTC. The rearrangement links TRBV7-9 to TRBJ1-2, with D unclear. V was clipped by 6 bases and J by 7 bases, with 21 bases between them. CDR1 is SEHNR and CDR2 is FQNEAQ in the germline V gene (reference sequence). CDR3 length equals 15 residues.

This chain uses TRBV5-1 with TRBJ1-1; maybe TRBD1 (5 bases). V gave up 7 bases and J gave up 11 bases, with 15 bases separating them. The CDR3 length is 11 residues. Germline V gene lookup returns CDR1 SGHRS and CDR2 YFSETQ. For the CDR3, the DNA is TGCGCCAGCTCCTGGGGCGGCGGGGCTTTCTTT. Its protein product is CASSWGGGAFF.

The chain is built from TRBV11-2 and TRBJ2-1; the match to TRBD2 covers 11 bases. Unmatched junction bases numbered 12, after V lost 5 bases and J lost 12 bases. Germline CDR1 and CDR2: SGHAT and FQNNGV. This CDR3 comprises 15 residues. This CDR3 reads CASSPPGLAVGGQFF. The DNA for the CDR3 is TGTGCCAGCAGCCCGCCGGGACTAGCGGTGGGTGGGCAGTTCTTC. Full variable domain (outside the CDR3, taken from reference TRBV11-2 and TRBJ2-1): EAGVAQSPRYKIIEKRQSVAFWCNPISGHATLYWYQQILGQGPKLLIQFQNNGVVDDSQLPKDRFSAERLKGVDSTLKIQPAKLEDSAVYLCASSPPGLAVGGQFFGPGTRLTVL.

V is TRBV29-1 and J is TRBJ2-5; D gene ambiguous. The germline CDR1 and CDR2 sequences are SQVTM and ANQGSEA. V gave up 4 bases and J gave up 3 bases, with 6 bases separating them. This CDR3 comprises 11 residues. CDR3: CSVAGKETQYF. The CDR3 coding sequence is TGCAGCGTTGCCGGTAAAGAGACCCAGTACTTC. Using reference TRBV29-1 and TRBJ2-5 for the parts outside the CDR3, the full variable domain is SAVISQKPSRDICQRGTSLTIQCQVDSQVTMMFWYRQQPGQSLTLIATANQGSEATYESGFVIDKFPISRPNLTFSTLTVSNMSPEDSSIYLCSVAGKETQYFGPGTRLLVL.

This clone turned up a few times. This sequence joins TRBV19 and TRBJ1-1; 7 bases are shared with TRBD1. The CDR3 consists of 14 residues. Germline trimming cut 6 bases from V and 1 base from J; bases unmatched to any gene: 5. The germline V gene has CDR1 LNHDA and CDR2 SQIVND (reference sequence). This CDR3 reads CASRVGTANTEAFF. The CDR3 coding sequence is TGTGCCAGTAGGGTCGGGACAGCGAACACTGAAGCTTTCTTT.

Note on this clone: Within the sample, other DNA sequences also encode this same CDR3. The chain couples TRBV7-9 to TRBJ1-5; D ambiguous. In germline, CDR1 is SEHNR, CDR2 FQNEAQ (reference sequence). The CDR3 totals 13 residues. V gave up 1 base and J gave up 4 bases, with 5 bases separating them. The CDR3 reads CASSLVGNQPQHF. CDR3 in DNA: TGTGCCAGCAGCTTAGTTGGGAATCAGCCCCAGCATTTT.

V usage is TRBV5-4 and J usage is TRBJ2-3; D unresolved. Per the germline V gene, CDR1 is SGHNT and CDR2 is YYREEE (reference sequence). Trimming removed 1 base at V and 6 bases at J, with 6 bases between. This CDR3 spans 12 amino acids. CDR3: CASSLPDDTQYF. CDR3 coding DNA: TGTGCCAGCAGCTTGCCCGACGATACGCAGTATTTT.

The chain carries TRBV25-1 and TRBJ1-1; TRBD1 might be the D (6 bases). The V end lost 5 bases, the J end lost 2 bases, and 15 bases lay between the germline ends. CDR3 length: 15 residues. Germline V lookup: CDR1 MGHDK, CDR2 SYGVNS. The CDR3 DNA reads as TGTGCCAGCAGTACCCACAGGGCGACAAACACTGAAGCTTTCTTT. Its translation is CASSTHRATNTEAFF.

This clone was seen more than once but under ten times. The CDR3 nucleotides are TGTGCCAGCAGCTTGGATTGGGACACTGAAGCTTTCTTT. This sequence encodes CASSLDWDTEAFF. V usage is TRBV5-4 and J usage is TRBJ1-1; no clear D gene. This CDR3 comprises 13 residues. V was trimmed by 0 bases and J by 3 bases, leaving 6 bases between them. Germline lookup yields CDR1 SGHNT and CDR2 YYREEE (reference sequence). Variable domain in full (rest from reference TRBV5-4 and TRBJ1-1): ETGVTQSPTHLIKTRGQQVTLRCSSQSGHNTVSWYQQALGQGPQFIFQYYREEENGRGNFPPRFSGLQFPNYSSELNVNALELDDSALYLCASSLDWDTEAFFGQGTRLTVV.

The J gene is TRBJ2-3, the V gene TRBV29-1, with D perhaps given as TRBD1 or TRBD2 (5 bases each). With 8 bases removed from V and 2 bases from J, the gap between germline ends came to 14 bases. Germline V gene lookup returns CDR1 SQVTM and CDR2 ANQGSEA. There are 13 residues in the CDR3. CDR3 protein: CSLTSGTTDTQYF. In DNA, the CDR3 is TGCAGCTTGACGTCCGGGACCACAGATACGCAGTATTTT.